The 13 T cell receptor beta chains given below trace back to one sample, sequenced in a study of PD-1 blockade in classical Hodgkin lymphoma. The method was immunoSEQ multiplex PCR; TCRdb's version includes in-frame clones alone and lacks a portion of them. The repertoire holds 46,000 or so clones, with approximately 70% as singletons. In every patient, relapse followed autologous stem cell transplantation, while exposure to brentuximab vedotin differed. Sequencing used peripheral blood mononuclear cells (PBMCs), obtained at baseline. These TCRs come from a human donor with classical Hodgkin lymphoma.

This chain joins TRBV2 and TRBJ1-3; no clear D gene. Trimming pared 6 bases from V and 0 bases from J, leaving 12 bases between. Germline CDR1 SNHLY, CDR2 FYNNEI. The CDR3 consists of 15 residues. The CDR3 DNA sequence: TGTGCCAGCAGCGAGTGGGAATCCTCTGGAAACACCATATATTTT. Protein: CASSEWESSGNTIYF.

The chain recombines TRBV15 with TRBJ1-2; D remains ambiguous. Germline assignment: CDR1 LNHNV and CDR2 YYDKDF (reference sequence). This CDR3 has 15 amino acids. Trimming left V 4 bases short and J 5 bases short, with 17 bases between. In nucleotides, the CDR3 is TGTGCCACCAGCAACCCTAGGACCCACTCTTATGGCTACACCTTC. Protein product: CATSNPRTHSYGYTF.

This clone was seen only a few times. The chain carries TRBV19 and TRBJ1-4, with D tentatively TRBD1 (6 bases). CDR3 length equals 12 residues. Trimming removed 3 bases at V and 13 bases at J, with 12 bases between. Germline V gene data show CDR1 as LNHDA and CDR2 as SQIVND (reference sequence). CDR3 bases: TGTGCCAGTAGTATGTTACAGGGAAGACTGTTTTTT. Residues: CASSMLQGRLFF.

The rearrangement links TRBV19 to TRBJ1-3, with D possibly TRBD1 on 5 matching bases. The CDR3 consists of 11 residues. Trimming left V 9 bases short and J 9 bases short, with 12 bases between. The germline gives CDR1 LNHDA, CDR2 SQIVND (reference sequence). The CDR3 DNA reads as TGTGCCAGCGAAGACCAGGGCACCATATATTTT. It translates to CASEDQGTIYF.

The CDR3 nucleotides are TGTGCCAGCAGCGTAGCCCCGGGACTAGCGGGAACGGGGGAGCTGTTTTTT. This gives the protein CASSVAPGLAGTGELFF. The rearrangement links TRBV9 to TRBJ2-2; 13 bases line up with TRBD2. V gave up 0 bases and J gave up 8 bases; unmatched junction bases: 7. The CDR3 consists of 17 residues. The germline gives CDR1 SGDLS, CDR2 YYNGEE.

The rearrangement links TRBV30 to TRBJ2-2; 11 nucleotides agree with TRBD2. Germline V CDR1 and CDR2: GTSNPN, SVGIG (reference sequence). J gave up 4 bases and V 3 bases, and 10 bases lay outside the gene matches. The CDR3 length is 17 residues. The CDR3 loop is CAWRGLAGGHGTGELFF. The CDR3 DNA sequence: TGTGCCTGGAGGGGCCTAGCGGGAGGCCACGGCACCGGGGAGCTGTTTTTT.

The V gene is TRBV7-3, the J gene TRBJ2-1; D ambiguous. The CDR3 consists of 15 residues. The V gene lost 1 base and the J gene lost 6 bases, with 13 bases spanning the gap. CDR1 and CDR2 from the germline V gene are SGHTA and FQGTGA. CDR3 loop: CASSLISGFGNEQFF. For the CDR3, the DNA is TGTGCCAGCAGCTTAATTTCTGGGTTTGGCAATGAGCAGTTCTTC.

J is TRBJ2-3 and V is TRBV5-1; TRBD1 matches at 8 bases. Germline trimming cut 4 bases from V and 2 bases from J; bases unmatched to any gene: 3. Germline CDR1 reads SGHRS; CDR2 reads YFSETQ. The CDR3 is 14 residues long. CDR3 DNA sequence: TGCGCCAGCAGCCCGGACAGGGCCACAGATACGCAGTATTTT. Its protein is CASSPDRATDTQYF.

The chain joins TRBV6-1 to TRBJ1-2; D is undetermined. V shed 2 bases and J shed 2 bases, with 6 bases lying between them. Germline values: CDR1 MNHNS, CDR2 SASEGT. The CDR3 has 13 amino acids. The CDR3 DNA reads as TGTGCCAGCAGTGAATACGGAAACTATGGCTACACCTTC. Its protein is CASSEYGNYGYTF.

J is TRBJ1-2 and V is TRBV6-6; 9 nucleotides line up with TRBD1. V was clipped by 6 bases and J by 4 bases; unmatched bases: 6. The CDR3 totals 14 residues. Looked up from germline, CDR1 is MNHNY and CDR2 is SVGAGI (reference sequence). As DNA, the CDR3 is TGTGCCAGCAGCCCACAGGGGGCAGGCTATGGCTACACCTTC. It is translated as CASSPQGAGYGYTF.

The chain recombines TRBV18 with TRBJ2-3; D is uncertain. Germline V gene sequence: CDR1 KGHSH, CDR2 LQKENI. The CDR3 spans 12 residues. V shed 3 bases and J shed 1 base, with 2 bases lying between them. In DNA, the CDR3 is TGTGCCAGCTCACCTCGCACAGATACGCAGTATTTT. Translated, it gives CASSPRTDTQYF.

Only a few counts were recorded for this clone. The chain combines TRBV5-6 with TRBJ2-3; possibly TRBD2 for D (5 bases). Germline V gene data show CDR1 as SGHDT and CDR2 as YYEEEE. Deletions cut 0 bases from V and 1 base from J, with 9 bases between. The CDR3 sequence is 15 residues long. The CDR3 protein is CASSLDGGGTDTQYF. CDR3 bases: TGTGCCAGCAGCTTGGACGGAGGCGGCACAGATACGCAGTATTTT.

The chain links TRBV19 to TRBJ1-2, with D possibly TRBD1 on 6 matching bases. Germline assignment: CDR1 LNHDA and CDR2 SQIVND (reference sequence). Trimming took 5 bases from V and 8 from J, leaving 15 bases between them. This CDR3 has 13 amino acids. CDR3 sequence reads: CASSDRSRGGYTF. The CDR3 DNA reads as TGTGCCAGTAGTGACAGGTCCCGAGGGGGCTACACCTTC.